Listed here are 21 T cell receptor beta chains from one sample, sequenced in a study of esophageal squamous cell carcinoma under preoperative chemotherapy. A single record per CDR3 protein comes from TCRdb applying MiXCR to the PCR reads. The sample has around 34,000 distinct CDR3 sequences; around 49% are singletons. Time point specified: after preoperative PTX-NDP chemotherapy. The specimen was collected from a patient given preoperative chemotherapy. The receptors were gathered from a human donor with esophageal squamous cell carcinoma. The donor label of this sample is uncertain.

The chain is built from TRBV10-3 and TRBJ1-1; D is uncertain. Germline V lookup: CDR1 ENHRY, CDR2 SYGVKD. This CDR3 is built from 14 residues. Trimming stripped 10 bases from V and 0 bases from J, with 15 bases between. The chain's CDR3 is CATRRAGMNTEAFF. CDR3 sequence (DNA): TGTGCCACCCGCCGGGCTGGGATGAACACTGAAGCTTTCTTT.

CDR3 in amino acids: CASLRLGAANTDALFF. As DNA, the CDR3 is TGTGCCAGCCTGCGCCTCGGGGCGGCAAACACCGATGCGCTGTTTTTT. The chain links TRBV7-8 to TRBJ2-2; D possibly uses TRBD1 or TRBD2 (5 bases each). In germline, CDR1 is SGHVS, CDR2 FQNEAQ. The CDR3 is 16 amino acids. With 8 bases removed from V and 13 bases from J, the gap between germline ends came to 29 bases.

In this sample, this clonotype turned up many times. A read error is possible here, since a much larger clone lies one base away. CDR3 coding DNA: TGTGCCAGCAGTTACTTCTTGACTAGCGGGACCATCCAAGAGACCCAGTTCTTC. Translating it yields CASSYFLTSGTIQETQFF. The V and J genes are TRBV6-5 and TRBJ2-1, with 11 positions matching TRBD2. Germline loops: CDR1 MNHEY, CDR2 SVGAGI. V shed 1 base and J 13 bases; nucleotides not matched to a gene: 18. The CDR3 is 18 residues long.

This clonotype was recorded many times. The chain joins TRBV7-3 to TRBJ2-1; TRBD2 aligns across 8 bases. The CDR3 loop spans 15 amino acids. Germline V gene sequence: CDR1 SGHTA, CDR2 FQGTGA. V shed 5 bases and J 0 bases; nucleotides not matched to a gene: 3. The CDR3 DNA reads as TGTGCCAGCAGCCAGCGGGGGAGCTCCTACAATGAGCAGTTCTTC. It codes for CASSQRGSSYNEQFF. The full variable domain, completed using reference TRBV7-3 and TRBJ2-1, is GAGVSQTPSNKVTEKGKYVELRCDPISGHTALYWYRQSLGQGPEFLIYFQGTGAADDSGLPNDRFFAVRPEGSVSTLKIQRTERGDSAVYLCASSQRGSSYNEQFFGPGTRLTVL.

The chain's CDR3 is CASLGLRAVSTEALFF. The CDR3 nucleotides read TGTGCCAGCCTCGGCCTACGGGCGGTGAGCACCGAGGCGCTGTTTTTT. The chain employs TRBV7-8 and TRBJ2-2; D gene uncertain. V was clipped by 8 bases and J by 13 bases, with 29 bases between them. This CDR3 is built from 16 residues. The germline V gene encodes CDR1 SGHVS and CDR2 FQNEAQ.

Notes on this clonotype: Because it lacks the conserved phenylalanine or tryptophan at the end, this CDR3 is likely a read error. The V gene is TRBV5-1, the J gene TRBJ1-2; D might be TRBD1 (5 bases). The germline V gene has CDR1 SGHRS and CDR2 YFSETQ. CDR3 length: 15 residues. V was shortened by 0 bases and J by 0 bases, with 9 bases between the two germline ends. The CDR3 DNA reads as TGCGCCAGCAGCTTGGGGGACGGCACTAACTATGGCTACACCTTA. It codes for CASSLGDGTNYGYTL.

The rearrangement joins TRBV6-2 or TRBV6-3 to TRBJ2-5, with 7 bases matching TRBD2. Germline loops: CDR1 MNHEY, CDR2 SVGEGT. J gave up 4 bases and V 6 bases, and 11 bases lay outside the gene matches. The CDR3 consists of 15 residues. CDR3 sequence: CASRLGLVPRETQYF. CDR3 DNA sequence: TGTGCCAGCAGACTCGGACTAGTCCCTAGAGAGACCCAGTACTTC.

This clonotype was counted ten times or more. This sequence joins TRBV7-8 and TRBJ2-5; TRBD1 or TRBD2 may be the D gene (5 bases each). This CDR3 spans 14 amino acids. Germline CDR1 is SGHVS and CDR2 is FQNEAQ. Trimming pared 3 bases from V and 4 bases from J, leaving 12 bases between. CDR3 in amino acids: CASSLGVWGETQYF. CDR3 DNA sequence: TGTGCCAGCAGCTTGGGGGTTTGGGGAGAGACCCAGTACTTC.

The CDR3 region is CASTPGLVRREQFF. CDR3 sequence (DNA): TGTGCCAGCACCCCGGGACTAGTGCGTCGTGAGCAGTTCTTC. The chain recombines TRBV7-8 with TRBJ2-7; TRBD2 agrees at 8 bases. With the DNA end fitting TRBJ2-1 better, the J assignment may be wrong. Germline V gives CDR1 SGHVS, CDR2 FQNEAQ. The CDR3 extends over 14 amino acids.

Ten or more counts support this clonotype. This chain joins TRBV12-3 or TRBV12-4 and TRBJ2-1, with D hard to call. The ends were cut back, 10 bases at V and 6 bases at J, with 19 bases in the middle. The CDR3 extends over 14 amino acids. CDR3 coding DNA: TGTGCCATCCAGGACCTACATTCGACCAATGAGCAGTTCTTC. This codes for CAIQDLHSTNEQFF.

Concerning this clonotype: One end of the junction fails to match germline, which may point to a read error. The rearrangement links TRBV7-8 to TRBJ2-2; D is possibly TRBD2 (7 bases). There are 16 residues in the CDR3. Germline V gene data show CDR1 as SGHVS and CDR2 as FQNEAQ. The CDR3 sequence: CASSRLGGANTEEQFF. CDR3 bases: TGTGCCAGCAGCCGCCTAGGGGGGGCAAACACAGAGGAGCAGTTTTTT. The entire variable domain, with the rest obtained from reference TRBV7-8 and TRBJ2-2, is as follows: GAGVSQSPRYKVAKRGQDVALRCDPISGHVSLFWYQQALGQGPEFLTYFQNEAQLDKSGLPSDRFFAERPEGSVSTLKIQRTQQEDSAVYLCASSRLGGANTEEQFFGEGSRLTVL.

This clonotype was picked up many times. As DNA, the CDR3 is TGTGCCAGCAGCTTAGACAGCGGAGGCACAGATACGCAGTATTTT. Protein sequence: CASSLDSGGTDTQYF. The gene calls are TRBV7-2 and TRBJ2-3, with a weak D call TRBD2 (5 bases). The V gene lost 1 base and the J gene lost 1 base, with 9 bases spanning the gap. Per the germline V gene, CDR1 is SGHTA and CDR2 is FQGNSA. The CDR3 extends over 15 amino acids.

The chain links TRBV20-1 to TRBJ2-5, with TRBD2 matching over 16 bases. The CDR3 has 19 amino acids. Germline V gene sequence: CDR1 DFQATT, CDR2 SNEGSKA (reference sequence). V lost 6 bases, J lost 5 bases, and 18 bases stayed unmatched. The CDR3 is CSAKSLSGTSGGALETQYF. CDR3 nucleotide sequence: TGCAGTGCGAAGTCGTTATCCGGGACTAGCGGGGGGGCCTTGGAGACCCAGTACTTC.

This clonotype was found many times. V is TRBV27 and J is TRBJ2-7; no clear D. The V end was cut by 3 bases, the J end by 0 bases, with 12 bases between. Looked up from germline, CDR1 is MNHEY and CDR2 is SMNVEV (reference sequence). The CDR3 is 15 amino acids. CDR3 sequence (DNA): TGTGCCAGCAGTTTCTTTCTTTCCAGCTCCTACGAGCAGTACTTC. Residues: CASSFFLSSSYEQYF.

In this sample, this clonotype turned up many times. This chain connects TRBV7-2 to TRBJ2-5; perhaps TRBD2 as D (6 bases). This CDR3 is 13 amino acids long. The V end was cut by 8 bases, the J end by 0 bases, with 10 bases between. The germline gives CDR1 SGHTA, CDR2 FQGNSA. The CDR3 loop reads CASERGYQETQYF. The DNA for the CDR3 is TGTGCCAGCGAACGGGGGTACCAAGAGACCCAGTACTTC.

Comment on this clonotype: Germline is not matched at one junction end, which may reflect a read error. The rearrangement links TRBV12-3 or TRBV12-4 to TRBJ2-5; maybe TRBD2 (7 bases). This CDR3 region has 15 residues. This chain's CDR3 is CARGGGGGSQDTQYF. The CDR3 region has the DNA TGTGCCAGGGGGGGCGGGGGCGGTAGCCAAGATACGCAGTATTTC.

In its sample, this clonotype was seen many times. This chain connects TRBV7-2 to TRBJ2-1, with D tentatively TRBD1 or TRBD2 (5 bases each). The CDR3 has 16 residues. With 2 bases removed from V and 0 bases from J, the gap between germline ends came to 11 bases. Germline V gene sequence: CDR1 SGHTA, CDR2 FQGNSA. Here the CDR3 reads CASSLRGTSSYNEQFF. CDR3 bases: TGTGCCAGCAGCTTAAGAGGGACCAGCTCCTACAATGAGCAGTTCTTC.

The J gene is TRBJ2-7, the V gene TRBV7-8; TRBD1 is a possible D gene (6 bases). Per the germline V gene, CDR1 is SGHVS and CDR2 is FQNEAQ. V was pared by 5 bases and J by 7 bases, with 15 bases between. The CDR3 has 13 amino acids. The CDR3 nucleotides are TGTGCCAGCAGCCAACACAGGGCTGGGGAGCAGTACTTC. Translation gives CASSQHRAGEQYF. The full variable domain, its missing parts supplied by reference TRBV7-8 and TRBJ2-7, is GAGVSQSPRYKVAKRGQDVALRCDPISGHVSLFWYQQALGQGPEFLTYFQNEAQLDKSGLPSDRFFAERPEGSVSTLKIQRTQQEDSAVYLCASSQHRAGEQYFGPGTRLTVT.

V is TRBV7-3 and J is TRBJ2-6, with 7 bases that match TRBD1. V shed 6 bases, J shed 0 bases, and the junction held 5 bases outside the gene matches. The length of the CDR3 is 16 residues. Per the germline V gene, CDR1 is SGHTA and CDR2 is FQGTGA. CDR3 in DNA: TGTGCCAGCAGAGGGACAGACTACTCTGGGGCCAACGTCCTGACTTTC. Its protein product is CASRGTDYSGANVLTF.

The gene calls are TRBV7-2 and TRBJ2-3; 8 bases align to TRBD2. This CDR3 is built from 17 residues. Germline V gene data show CDR1 as SGHTA and CDR2 as FQGNSA. The ends lost 5 bases at V and 12 bases at J; junction bases unmatched: 22. The CDR3 protein is CASSPTLGGGQTKTQYF. The CDR3 DNA sequence: TGTGCCAGCAGCCCGACGCTGGGCGGGGGGCAAACCAAGACCCAGTATTTT. Looking up the rest from reference TRBV7-2 and TRBJ2-3 gives the full variable domain: GAGVSQSPSNKVTEKGKDVELRCDPISGHTALYWYRQSLGQGLEFLIYFQGNSAPDKSGLPSDRFSAERTGGSVSTLTIQRTQQEDSAVYLCASSPTLGGGQTKTQYFGPGTRLTVL.

V and J are TRBV7-2 and TRBJ2-1, with 16 bases that match TRBD2. The J call is in doubt because the DNA end fits TRBJ2-5 better. The CDR3 extends over 18 amino acids. Germline loops: CDR1 SGHTA, CDR2 FQGNSA. This CDR3 is CASRSGGLAGGQGETQYF. In DNA form, the CDR3 reads TGTGCCAGCAGATCGGGGGGACTAGCGGGAGGGCAGGGAGAGACCCAGTACTTC.